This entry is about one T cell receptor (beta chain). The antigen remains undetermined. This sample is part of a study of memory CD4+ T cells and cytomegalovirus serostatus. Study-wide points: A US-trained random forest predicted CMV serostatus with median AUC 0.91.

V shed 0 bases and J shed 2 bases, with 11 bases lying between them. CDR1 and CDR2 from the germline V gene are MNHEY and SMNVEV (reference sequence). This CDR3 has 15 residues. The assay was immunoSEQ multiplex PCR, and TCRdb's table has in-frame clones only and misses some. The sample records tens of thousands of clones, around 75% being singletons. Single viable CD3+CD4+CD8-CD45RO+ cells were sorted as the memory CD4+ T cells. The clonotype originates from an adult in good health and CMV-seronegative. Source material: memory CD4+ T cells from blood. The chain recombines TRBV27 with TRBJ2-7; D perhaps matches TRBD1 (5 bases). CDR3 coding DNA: TGTGCCAGCAGTTTATCCTTGGGGCAAGCCTACGAGCAGTACTTC. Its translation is CASSLSLGQAYEQYF.